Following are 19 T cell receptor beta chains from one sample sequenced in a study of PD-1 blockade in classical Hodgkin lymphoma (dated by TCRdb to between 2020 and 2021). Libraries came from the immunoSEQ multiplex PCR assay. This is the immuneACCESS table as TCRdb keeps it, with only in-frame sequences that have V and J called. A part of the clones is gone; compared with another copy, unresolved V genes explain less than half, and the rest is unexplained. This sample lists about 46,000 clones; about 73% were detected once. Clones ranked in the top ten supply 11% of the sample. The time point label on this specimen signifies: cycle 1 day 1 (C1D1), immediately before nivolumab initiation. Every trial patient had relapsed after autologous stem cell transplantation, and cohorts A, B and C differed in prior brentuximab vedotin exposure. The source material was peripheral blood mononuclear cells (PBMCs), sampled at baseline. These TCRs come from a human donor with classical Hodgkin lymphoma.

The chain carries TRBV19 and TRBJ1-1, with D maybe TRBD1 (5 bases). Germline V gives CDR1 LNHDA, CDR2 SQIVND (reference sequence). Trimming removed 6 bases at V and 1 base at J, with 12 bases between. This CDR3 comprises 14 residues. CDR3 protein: CASRRGAGNTEAFF. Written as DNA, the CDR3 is TGTGCCAGTAGAAGGGGCGCGGGGAACACTGAAGCTTTCTTT.

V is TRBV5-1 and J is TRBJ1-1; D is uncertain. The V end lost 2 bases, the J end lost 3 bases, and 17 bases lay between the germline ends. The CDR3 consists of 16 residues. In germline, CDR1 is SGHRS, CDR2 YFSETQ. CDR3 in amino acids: CASSLNQAAGYTEAFF. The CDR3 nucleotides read TGCGCCAGCAGCTTAAACCAGGCTGCCGGATACACTGAAGCTTTCTTT.

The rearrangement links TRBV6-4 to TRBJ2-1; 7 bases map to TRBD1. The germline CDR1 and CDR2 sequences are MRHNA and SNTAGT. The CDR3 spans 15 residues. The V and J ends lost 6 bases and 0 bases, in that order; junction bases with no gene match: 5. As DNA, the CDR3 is TGTGCCAGCAGCAGACAGGGAGACTCCTACAATGAGCAGTTCTTC. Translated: CASSRQGDSYNEQFF.

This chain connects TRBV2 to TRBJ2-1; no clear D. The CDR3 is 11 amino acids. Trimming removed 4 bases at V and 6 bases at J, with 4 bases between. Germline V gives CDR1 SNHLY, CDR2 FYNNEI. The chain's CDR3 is CASSGLNEQFF. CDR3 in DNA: TGTGCCAGCAGTGGACTCAATGAGCAGTTCTTC.

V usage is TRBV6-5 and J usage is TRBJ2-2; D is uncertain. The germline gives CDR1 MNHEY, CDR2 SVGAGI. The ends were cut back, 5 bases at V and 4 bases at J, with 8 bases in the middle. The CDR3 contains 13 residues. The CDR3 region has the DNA TGTGCCAGCAGTCCACTAATCACCGGGGAGCTGTTTTTT. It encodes CASSPLITGELFF.

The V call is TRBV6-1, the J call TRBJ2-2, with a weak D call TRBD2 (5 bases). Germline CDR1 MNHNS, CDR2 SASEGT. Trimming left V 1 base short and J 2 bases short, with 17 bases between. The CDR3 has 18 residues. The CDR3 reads CASSEDIRTLGNTGELFF. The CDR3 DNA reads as TGTGCCAGCAGTGAAGACATCCGGACTCTCGGCAACACCGGGGAGCTGTTTTTT.

CDR3 sequence (DNA): TGTGCCAGCAGCTTAGATCCAGCGGGAGCACTAAACTCCTACAATGAGCAGTTCTTC. This codes for CASSLDPAGALNSYNEQFF. The rearrangement links TRBV7-8 to TRBJ2-1, with 8 nucleotides matching TRBD2. This CDR3 has 19 residues. V was clipped by 1 base and J by 0 bases; unmatched bases: 11. The germline gives CDR1 SGHVS, CDR2 FQNEAQ. Variable domain in full (rest from reference TRBV7-8 and TRBJ2-1): GAGVSQSPRYKVAKRGQDVALRCDPISGHVSLFWYQQALGQGPEFLTYFQNEAQLDKSGLPSDRFFAERPEGSVSTLKIQRTQQEDSAVYLCASSLDPAGALNSYNEQFFGPGTRLTVL.

CDR3 coding DNA: TGTGCCAGCTCACCATCTGATCAGGGGGGCGAGCAGTACTTC. This gives the protein CASSPSDQGGEQYF. This chain uses TRBV18 with TRBJ2-7, with D possibly matching TRBD1 (7 bases). The germline V and J ends were trimmed by 2 bases and 6 bases, with 14 bases remaining between them. In germline, CDR1 is KGHSH, CDR2 LQKENI. The CDR3 runs 14 residues.

For the CDR3, the DNA is TGTGCCAGCAGAGACATGACAGGGCACACTGAAGCTTTCTTT. It specifies CASRDMTGHTEAFF. This chain connects TRBV6-5 to TRBJ1-1; TRBD1 agrees at 7 bases. V trimming: 6 bases; J trimming: 3 bases; junction bases outside the gene matches: 7. Germline CDR1 reads MNHEY; CDR2 reads SVGAGI. The CDR3 totals 14 residues.

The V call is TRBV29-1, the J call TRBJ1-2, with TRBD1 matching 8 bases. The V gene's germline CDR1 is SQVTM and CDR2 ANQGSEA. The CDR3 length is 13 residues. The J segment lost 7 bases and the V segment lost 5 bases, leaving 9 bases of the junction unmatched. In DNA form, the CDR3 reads TGCAGCGTTCCCCGGACAGGGCGGGGTGGCTACACCTTC. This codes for CSVPRTGRGGYTF.

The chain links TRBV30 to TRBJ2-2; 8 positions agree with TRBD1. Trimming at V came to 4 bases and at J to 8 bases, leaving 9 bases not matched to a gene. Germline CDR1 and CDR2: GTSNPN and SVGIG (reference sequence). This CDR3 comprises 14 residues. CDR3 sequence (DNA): TGTGCCTGGACTGACGGACAGGGCTGGGGGGAGCTGTTTTTT. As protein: CAWTDGQGWGELFF.

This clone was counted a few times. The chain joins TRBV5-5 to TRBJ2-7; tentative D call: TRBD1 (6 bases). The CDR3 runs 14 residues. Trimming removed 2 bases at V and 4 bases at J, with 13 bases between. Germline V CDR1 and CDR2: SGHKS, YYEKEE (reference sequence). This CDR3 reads CASSFGQGQYEQYF. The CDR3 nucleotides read TGTGCCAGCAGCTTCGGGCAGGGGCAATACGAGCAGTACTTC.

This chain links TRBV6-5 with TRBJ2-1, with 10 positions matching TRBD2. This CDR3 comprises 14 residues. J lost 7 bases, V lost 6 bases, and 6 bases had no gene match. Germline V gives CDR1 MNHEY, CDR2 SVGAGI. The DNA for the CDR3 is TGTGCCAGCAGGTCGCTAGCGGGAGAGAATGAGCAGTTCTTC. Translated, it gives CASRSLAGENEQFF.

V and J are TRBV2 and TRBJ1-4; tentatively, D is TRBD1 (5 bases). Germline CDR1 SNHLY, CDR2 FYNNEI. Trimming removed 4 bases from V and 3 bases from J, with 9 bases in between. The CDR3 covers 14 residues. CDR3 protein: CASSVGTANEKLFF. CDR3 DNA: TGTGCCAGCAGTGTAGGGACGGCTAATGAAAAACTGTTTTTT.

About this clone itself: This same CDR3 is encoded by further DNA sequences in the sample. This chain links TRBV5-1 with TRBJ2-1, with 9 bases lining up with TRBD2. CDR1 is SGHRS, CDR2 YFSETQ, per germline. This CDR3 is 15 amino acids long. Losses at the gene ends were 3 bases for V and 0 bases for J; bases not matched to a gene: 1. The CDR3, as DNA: TGCGCCAGCAGCTCTAGCGGGGACTCCTACAATGAGCAGTTCTTC. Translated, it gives CASSSSGDSYNEQFF.

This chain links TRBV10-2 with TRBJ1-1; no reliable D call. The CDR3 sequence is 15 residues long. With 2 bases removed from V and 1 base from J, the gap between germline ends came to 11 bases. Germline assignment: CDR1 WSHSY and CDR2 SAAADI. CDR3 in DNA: TGCGCCAGCAGTGAGCTGGACGGCAGGAACACTGAAGCTTTCTTT. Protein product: CASSELDGRNTEAFF.

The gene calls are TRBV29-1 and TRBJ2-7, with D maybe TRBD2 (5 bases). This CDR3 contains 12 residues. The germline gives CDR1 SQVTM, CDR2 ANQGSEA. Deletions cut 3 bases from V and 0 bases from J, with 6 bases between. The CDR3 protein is CSVEEVSYEQYF. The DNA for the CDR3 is TGCAGCGTTGAGGAGGTCTCCTACGAGCAGTACTTC.

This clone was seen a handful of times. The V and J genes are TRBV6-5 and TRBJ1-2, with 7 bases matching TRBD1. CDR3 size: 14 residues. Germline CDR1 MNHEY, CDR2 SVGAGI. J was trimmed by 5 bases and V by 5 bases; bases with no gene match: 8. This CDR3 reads CASSLDRERYGYTF. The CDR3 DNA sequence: TGTGCCAGCAGTCTCGACAGGGAGAGGTATGGCTACACCTTC.

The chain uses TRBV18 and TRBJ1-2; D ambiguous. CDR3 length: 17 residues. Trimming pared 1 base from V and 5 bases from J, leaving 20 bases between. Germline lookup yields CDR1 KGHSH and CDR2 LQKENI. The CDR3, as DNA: TGTGCCAGCTCACCACTGTTGTCACGCGAGTCGGGGTATGGCTACACCTTC. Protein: CASSPLLSRESGYGYTF.